The clone carrying this T cell receptor beta chain appeared once. Assay used: immunoSEQ multiplex PCR; TCRdb lists only in-frame clones, some missing. The sample has under 65,000 clones, around 90% seen once. This record comes from a study of OX40 agonist ivuxolimab in advanced cancers. Germline values: CDR1 SEHNR, CDR2 FQNEAQ (reference sequence). V lost 8 bases and J 4 bases, leaving 9 bases between the germline ends. This CDR3 contains 11 residues. The sample in question was CD4+ or CD8+ T cells sorted from blood, obtained in a trial of the OX40 agonist ivuxolimab. The receptor comes from an adult with an advanced solid tumor such as melanoma, head and neck, liver or kidney cancer. This rearrangement joins TRBV7-9 to TRBJ2-7, with D unresolved. The CDR3 loop reads CASVTGYEQYF. Written as DNA, the CDR3 is TGTGCCAGCGTGACCGGATACGAGCAGTACTTC.